The 24 T cell receptor beta chains below come from one sample, sequenced in a study of T cells in Graves' hyperthyroidism and ophthalmopathy. RNA transcripts gave rise to amplified TCR beta CDR3 regions. A set of HTBI primers served as the primers for a first-round RT-PCR of the TCR CDR3. TCRdb re-derived calls from the multiplex PCR reads in MiXCR, one entry per CDR3 protein. The sample has 270,000 or so distinct CDR3 sequences; roughly 15% are singletons. The sample consisted of blood. The origin of the receptors is a woman between 45 and 65 years old with Graves' hyperthyroidism that later progressed to Graves' ophthalmopathy.

This clonotype was picked up many times. The chain has TRBV5-1 and TRBJ2-7, with D unresolved. V was clipped by 0 bases and J by 6 bases, with 19 bases between them. From germline, CDR1 is SGHRS and CDR2 YFSETQ. CDR3 length: 16 amino acids. CDR3 nucleotide sequence: TGCGCCAGCAGCTTGGTATGGCGGCAGGTGATGGCCGAGCAGTACTTC. Encoded protein: CASSLVWRQVMAEQYF.

There are many counts of this clonotype. V usage is TRBV6-1 and J usage is TRBJ1-1, with D possibly being TRBD1 (5 bases). CDR3 size: 16 residues. The germline V gene has CDR1 MNHNS and CDR2 SASEGT. Trimming left V 8 bases short and J 0 bases short, with 19 bases between. In nucleotides, the CDR3 is TGTGCCAGCCAAAGGGCAGGGTCGTCCCTGAACACTGAAGCTTTCTTT. It encodes CASQRAGSSLNTEAFF.

At least ten counts were recorded for this clonotype. The chain joins TRBV3-1 to TRBJ1-1, with 7 bases fitting TRBD1. Unmatched junction bases numbered 7, after V lost 5 bases and J lost 10 bases. Germline V gene data show CDR1 as LGHDT and CDR2 as YNNKEL (reference sequence). This CDR3 is 12 amino acids long. Here the CDR3 reads CASSIRQGVAFF. Here the CDR3 DNA reads TGTGCCAGCAGCATTCGACAGGGTGTAGCTTTCTTT.

This clonotype was observed many times. The chain has TRBV30 and TRBJ2-3; 7 nucleotides agree with TRBD2. The CDR3 is 14 residues long. Trimming took 6 bases from V and 1 from J; bases not matched to a gene: 7. CDR1 is GTSNPN, CDR2 SVGIG, per germline (reference sequence). CDR3 amino acids: CACTSGKGTDTQYF. CDR3 coding DNA: TGTGCCTGTACGAGCGGGAAGGGCACAGATACGCAGTATTTT.

This chain joins TRBV20-1 and TRBJ2-1; the match to TRBD1 covers 8 bases. This CDR3 contains 13 residues. Germline CDR1 reads DFQATT; CDR2 reads SNEGSKA (reference sequence). Germline trimming cut 6 bases from V and 7 bases from J; bases unmatched to any gene: 8. The CDR3 is CSALTGEWNEQFF. The CDR3 bases are TGCAGTGCGCTGACAGGGGAGTGGAATGAGCAGTTCTTC.

The chain recombines TRBV29-1 with TRBJ2-1; 14 bases match TRBD2. The CDR3 is 16 residues long. With V trimmed by 3 bases and J by 0 bases, 1 base remained unmatched. Germline assignment: CDR1 SQVTM and CDR2 ANQGSEA. CDR3 sequence: CSVDGTSGSSYNEQFF. As DNA, the CDR3 is TGCAGCGTTGACGGGACTAGCGGGAGCTCCTACAATGAGCAGTTCTTC.

This clonotype was seen only a few times. This may be a read error, as it is one base from a much larger clone. The rearrangement uses TRBV27 and TRBJ2-3; perhaps TRBD1 as D (6 bases). Trimming shortened V by 10 bases and J by 6 bases, and 17 bases separated the two germline ends. Germline CDR1 and CDR2: MNHEY and SMNVEV (reference sequence). This CDR3 is 13 amino acids long. The CDR3 spells CATRRTEFDTQYF. CDR3 in DNA: TGTGCCACCCGCCGGACAGAATTCGATACGCAGTATTTT.

The chain links TRBV19 to TRBJ1-4; 9 nucleotides align to TRBD1. Germline CDR1 reads LNHDA; CDR2 reads SQIVND (reference sequence). V lost 1 base and J lost 8; bases outside the gene matches: 11. There are 17 residues in the CDR3. In DNA, the CDR3 is TGTGCCAGTAGTATAGCCCTCAAACAGGGGGCGCCCGAAAAACTGTTTTTT. Its protein product is CASSIALKQGAPEKLFF.

The rearrangement uses TRBV5-1 and TRBJ2-1; TRBD2 aligns across 8 bases. The germline V gene has CDR1 SGHRS and CDR2 YFSETQ. The ends lost 4 bases at V and 8 bases at J; junction bases unmatched: 11. The CDR3 consists of 15 residues. The CDR3 is CASSSGRDGRDEQFF. For the CDR3, the DNA is TGCGCCAGCAGCAGCGGGCGGGACGGGAGGGATGAGCAGTTCTTC.

V is TRBV28 and J is TRBJ2-7, with D perhaps matching TRBD1 (6 bases). The V end was cut by 6 bases, the J end by 2 bases, with 14 bases between. The germline V gene has CDR1 MDHEN and CDR2 SYDVKM. The CDR3 extends over 14 amino acids. CDR3 residues: CASRAHRDPYEQYF. CDR3 sequence (DNA): TGTGCCAGCAGAGCTCACAGGGACCCCTACGAGCAGTACTTC.

This clonotype has at least ten counts. The chain combines TRBV27 with TRBJ2-7; possibly TRBD2 for D (6 bases). This CDR3 comprises 17 residues. Trimming shortened V by 4 bases and J by 3 bases, and 22 bases separated the two germline ends. Germline CDR1 reads MNHEY; CDR2 reads SMNVEV (reference sequence). CDR3 in amino acids: CASSSVGGAGAGYEQYF. In nucleotides, the CDR3 is TGTGCCAGCAGTTCGGTGGGGGGAGCTGGTGCTGGCTACGAGCAGTACTTC.

This chain links TRBV19 with TRBJ2-7, with 11 bases matching TRBD2. In germline, CDR1 is LNHDA, CDR2 SQIVND (reference sequence). The CDR3 runs 13 residues. The V gene end was trimmed by 1 base and the J gene end by 7 bases; junction bases not matched to a gene: 0. In DNA, the CDR3 is TGTGCCAGTAGTATAGGACTAGCGGGGGAGCAGTACTTC. Its protein is CASSIGLAGEQYF.

The chain recombines TRBV9 with TRBJ2-1; 10 nucleotides match TRBD2. CDR3 length: 16 residues. CDR1 and CDR2 (germline): SGDLS, YYNGEE. The J segment lost 7 bases and the V segment lost 4 bases, leaving 11 bases of the junction unmatched. CDR3 sequence (DNA): TGTGCCAGCAGCCCCCGTCTAGCGGGAGACCTGAATGAGCAGTTCTTC. Translated, it gives CASSPRLAGDLNEQFF.

This clonotype was picked up many times. The chain carries TRBV20-1 and TRBJ2-1; TRBD1 is a possible D gene (5 bases). This CDR3 has 12 residues. Trimming took 6 bases from V and 2 from J, leaving 8 bases between them. Germline CDR1 DFQATT, CDR2 SNEGSKA (reference sequence). The CDR3 DNA reads TGCAGTGCGGCAGGGACCTACAATGAGCAGTTCTTC. This encodes CSAAGTYNEQFF.

This clonotype has a handful of counts. The rearrangement uses TRBV7-6 and TRBJ2-7; TRBD2 matches at 16 bases. V lost 6 bases to trimming and J lost 6 bases; unmatched junction nucleotides: 14. The CDR3 is 18 amino acids. CDR1 and CDR2 from the germline V gene are SGHVS and FNYEAQ. The CDR3 sequence: CASSQNALGLAGGGEQYF. CDR3 bases: TGTGCCAGCAGTCAAAACGCGTTGGGACTAGCGGGGGGGGGCGAGCAGTACTTC. Looking up the rest from reference TRBV7-6 and TRBJ2-7 gives the full variable domain: GAGVSQSPRYKVTKRGQDVALRCDPISGHVSLYWYRQALGQGPEFLTYFNYEAQQDKSGLPNDRFSAERPEGSISTLTIQRTEQRDSAMYRCASSQNALGLAGGGEQYFGPGTRLTVT.

The chain uses TRBV13 and TRBJ2-1; the D gene is possibly TRBD1 (6 bases). This CDR3 contains 12 residues. The ends were cut back, 0 bases at V and 12 bases at J, with 9 bases in the middle. The germline V gene encodes CDR1 PRHDT and CDR2 FYEKMQ (reference sequence). CDR3 loop: CASSLGTGWQFF. In nucleotides, the CDR3 is TGTGCCAGCAGCTTAGGGACAGGCTGGCAGTTCTTC. Filled out from reference TRBV13 and TRBJ2-1, the complete variable domain reads AAGVIQSPRHLIKEKRETATLKCYPIPRHDTVYWYQQGPGQDPQFLISFYEKMQSDKGSIPDRFSAQQFSDYHSELNMSSLELGDSALYFCASSLGTGWQFFGPGTRLTVL.

The chain has TRBV9 and TRBJ1-1; 9 bases match TRBD1. The CDR3 extends over 18 amino acids. With V trimmed by 0 bases and J by 2 bases, 11 bases remained unmatched. Germline values: CDR1 SGDLS, CDR2 YYNGEE. The CDR3 protein is CASSVGRGTGLLNTEAFF. The CDR3 DNA reads as TGTGCCAGCAGCGTAGGTAGGGGGACAGGGCTTTTAAACACTGAAGCTTTCTTT.

This clonotype occurred a few times. The CDR3: CSVEGRGSYEQYF. The CDR3 DNA reads TGCAGCGTTGAAGGAAGGGGGTCCTACGAGCAGTACTTC. This chain joins TRBV29-1 and TRBJ2-7, with D perhaps TRBD1 (6 bases). The V end was cut by 1 base, the J end by 1 base, with 8 bases between. This CDR3 is 13 amino acids long. Germline-derived CDR1 and CDR2 are SQVTM and ANQGSEA.

The table lists this clonotype with many counts. This chain joins TRBV20-1 and TRBJ2-3; TRBD2 matches at 8 bases. The CDR3 totals 14 residues. V shed 6 bases, J shed 1 base, and the junction held 6 bases outside the gene matches. Germline CDR1 and CDR2: DFQATT and SNEGSKA (reference sequence). The CDR3 DNA reads TGCAGTGCCCAAGGGACTAGTGGCACAGATACGCAGTATTTT. This sequence encodes CSAQGTSGTDTQYF.

Notes on this clonotype: It may be a read error: a sequence one base away is much more abundant. The gene calls are TRBV9 and TRBJ1-2; perhaps TRBD1 as D (6 bases). Germline V CDR1 and CDR2: SGDLS, YYNGEE. The CDR3 contains 14 residues. Here the CDR3 DNA reads TGTGCCAGCAGCGTAGGAGGGACACCCTATGGCTACGCCTTC. This gives the protein CASSVGGTPYGYAF.

This clonotype was seen many times. V usage is TRBV12-3 or TRBV12-4 and J usage is TRBJ2-1; D call uncertain. The ends were cut back, 2 bases at V and 7 bases at J, with 9 bases in the middle. The CDR3 loop spans 13 amino acids. DNA of the CDR3: TGTGCCAGCAGTTTAAACCTCAGGAATGAGCAGTTCTTC. As protein: CASSLNLRNEQFF.

At least ten counts were recorded for this clonotype. The CDR3 reads CASSFPGAYEQYF. CDR3 nucleotides: TGTGCCAGCAGTTTCCCGGGGGCCTACGAGCAGTACTTC. This sequence joins TRBV28 and TRBJ2-7; possibly TRBD2 for D (6 bases). Germline CDR1 reads MDHEN; CDR2 reads SYDVKM. CDR3 length equals 13 residues. Between the trimmed V and J ends, which lost 3 bases and 2 bases, there was a span of 8 bases.

This clonotype has ten or more counts. The chain couples TRBV4-1 to TRBJ2-7; TRBD1 matches 11 bases. This CDR3 comprises 17 residues. Trimming took 1 base from V and 3 from J; bases not matched to a gene: 8. The V gene's germline CDR1 is MGHRA and CDR2 YSYEKL. The CDR3 coding sequence is TGCGCCAGCAGCCAAGGATCCCCCGGGACAGGGGGCTACGAGCAGTACTTC. Its translation is CASSQGSPGTGGYEQYF.

This clonotype was detected ten times or more. This rearrangement joins TRBV5-1 to TRBJ2-5; D unclear. The V end was cut by 4 bases, the J end by 5 bases, with 12 bases between. The length of the CDR3 is 13 residues. The germline V gene has CDR1 SGHRS and CDR2 YFSETQ. CDR3 sequence (DNA): TGCGCCAGCAGCCCGGACCGAGCGGAGACCCAGTACTTC. Encoded protein: CASSPDRAETQYF. Combining the CDR3 with reference TRBV5-1 and TRBJ2-5 gives the whole variable domain KAGVTQTPRYLIKTRGQQVTLSCSPISGHRSVSWYQQTPGQGLQFLFEYFSETQRNKGNFPGRFSGRQFSNSRSEMNVSTLELGDSALYLCASSPDRAETQYFGPGTRLLVL.